This T cell receptor beta chain was sequenced in a study of blood T cells in healthy people across ages. Study results and limitations: Unsorted PBMC input precluded a conclusive naive versus antigen-experienced comparison. Diversity estimates from one million T cells were considered underestimates.

With a J-beta primer mix and a sample-barcoded 5' primer, a second PCR ran 7 to 11 cycles. MiXCR, run by TCRdb on the 5' RACE reads, gives a single entry per CDR3 protein. The data contain roughly 1,800,000 distinct CDR3 sequences, around half of them singletons. With regard to this clonotype: Its antigen is still unknown.

The clonotype was recovered from a woman aged 35 to 49 in good health. Sequencing was done on a sample of blood.

CDR3 region: CASSYPGRNQPQHF. DNA for the CDR3: TGTGCCAGCAGTTATCCGGGGCGCAATCAGCCCCAGCATTTT. The J gene is TRBJ1-5, the V gene TRBV6-6; D perhaps matches TRBD1 (5 bases). The CDR3 is made up of 14 amino acids. Trimming left V 3 bases short and J 2 bases short, with 8 bases between. From germline, CDR1 is MNHNY and CDR2 SVGAGI (reference sequence).